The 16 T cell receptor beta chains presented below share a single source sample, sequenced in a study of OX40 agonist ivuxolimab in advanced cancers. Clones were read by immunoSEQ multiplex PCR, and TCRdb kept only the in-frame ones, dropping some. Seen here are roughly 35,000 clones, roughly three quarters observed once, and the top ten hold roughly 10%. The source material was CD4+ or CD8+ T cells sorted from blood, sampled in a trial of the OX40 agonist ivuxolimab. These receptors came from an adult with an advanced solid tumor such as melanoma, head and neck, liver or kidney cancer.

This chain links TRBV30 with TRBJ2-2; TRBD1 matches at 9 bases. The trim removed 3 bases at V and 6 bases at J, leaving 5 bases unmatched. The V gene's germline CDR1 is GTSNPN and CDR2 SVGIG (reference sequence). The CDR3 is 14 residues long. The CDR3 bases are TGTGCCTGGAGGGGACAGGGTCAGTCCGGGGAGCTGTTTTTT. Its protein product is CAWRGQGQSGELFF.

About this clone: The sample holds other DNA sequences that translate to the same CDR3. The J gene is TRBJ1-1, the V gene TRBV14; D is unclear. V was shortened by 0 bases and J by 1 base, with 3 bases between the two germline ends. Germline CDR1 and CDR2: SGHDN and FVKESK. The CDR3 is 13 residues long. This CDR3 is CASSQDQNTEAFF. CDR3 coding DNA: TGTGCCAGCAGCCAAGACCAGAACACTGAAGCTTTCTTT.

CDR3 DNA: TGTGCCAGCAGAGAAGTGTACAGTAGTACCGGGGAGCTGTTTTTT. Encoded protein: CASREVYSSTGELFF. The V call is TRBV11-1, the J call TRBJ2-2; no firm D call. V shed 6 bases and J shed 5 bases, with 16 bases lying between them. The CDR3 spans 15 residues. Germline V gene sequence: CDR1 SGHAT, CDR2 FQDESV (reference sequence).

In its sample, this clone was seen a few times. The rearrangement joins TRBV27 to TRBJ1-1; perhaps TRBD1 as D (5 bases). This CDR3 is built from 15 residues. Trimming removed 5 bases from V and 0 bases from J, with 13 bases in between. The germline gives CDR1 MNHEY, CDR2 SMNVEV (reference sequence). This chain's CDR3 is CASSQWGVMNTEAFF. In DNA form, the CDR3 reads TGTGCCAGCAGTCAATGGGGGGTAATGAACACTGAAGCTTTCTTT.

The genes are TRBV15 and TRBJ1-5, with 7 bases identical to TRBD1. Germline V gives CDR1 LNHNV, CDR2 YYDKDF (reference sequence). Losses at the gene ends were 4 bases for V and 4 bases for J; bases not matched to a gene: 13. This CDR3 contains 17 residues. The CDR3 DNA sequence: TGTGCCACCAGCAATCCTTCACAGGGGACGGAGAATCAGCCCCAGCATTTT. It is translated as CATSNPSQGTENQPQHF.

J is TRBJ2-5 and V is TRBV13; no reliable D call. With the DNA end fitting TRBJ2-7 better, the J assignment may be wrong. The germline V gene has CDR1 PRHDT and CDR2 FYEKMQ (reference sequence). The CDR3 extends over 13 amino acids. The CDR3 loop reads CASSLRARAEQYF. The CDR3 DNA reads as TGTGCCAGCAGCTTAAGGGCCCGGGCCGAGCAGTACTTC.

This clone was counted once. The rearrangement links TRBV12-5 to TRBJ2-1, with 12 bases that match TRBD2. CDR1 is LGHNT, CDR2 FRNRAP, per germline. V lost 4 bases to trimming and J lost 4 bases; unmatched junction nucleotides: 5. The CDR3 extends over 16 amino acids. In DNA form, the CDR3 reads TGTGCTAGTGGTTCGCTAGCGGGGGGGGGATACAATGAGCAGTTCTTC. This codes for CASGSLAGGGYNEQFF.

This CDR3 is CATSSGGAKNIQYF. The CDR3 nucleotides are TGTGCCACCTCAAGCGGGGGGGCCAAAAACATTCAGTACTTC. The chain carries TRBV6-1 and TRBJ2-4; 9 positions agree with TRBD2. Germline V CDR1 and CDR2: MNHNS, SASEGT. The CDR3 loop spans 14 amino acids. After removal of 10 bases from V and 1 base from J, the junction contained 5 bases not matched to a gene.

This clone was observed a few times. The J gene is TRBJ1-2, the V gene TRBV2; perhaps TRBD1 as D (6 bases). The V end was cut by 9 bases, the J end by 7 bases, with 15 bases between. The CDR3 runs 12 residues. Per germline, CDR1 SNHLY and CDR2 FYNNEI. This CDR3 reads CARIQGLGGYTF. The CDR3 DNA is TGTGCCAGAATACAGGGATTAGGTGGCTACACCTTC.

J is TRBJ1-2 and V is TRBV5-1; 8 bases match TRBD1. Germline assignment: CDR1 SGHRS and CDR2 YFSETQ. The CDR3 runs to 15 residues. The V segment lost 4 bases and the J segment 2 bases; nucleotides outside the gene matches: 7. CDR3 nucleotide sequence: TGCGCCAGCAGCCCCAGGAGGACAGGGAACTATGGCTACACCTTC. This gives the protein CASSPRRTGNYGYTF.

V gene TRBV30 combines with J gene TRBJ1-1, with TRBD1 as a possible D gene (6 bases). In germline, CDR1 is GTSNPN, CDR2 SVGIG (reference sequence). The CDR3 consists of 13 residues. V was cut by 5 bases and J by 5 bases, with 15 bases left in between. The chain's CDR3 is CAWSLLGGTEAFF. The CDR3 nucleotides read TGTGCCTGGTCCCTTTTAGGGGGAACTGAAGCTTTCTTT.

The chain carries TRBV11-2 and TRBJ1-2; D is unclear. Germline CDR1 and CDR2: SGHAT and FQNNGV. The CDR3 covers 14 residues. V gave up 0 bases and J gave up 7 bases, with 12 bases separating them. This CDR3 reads CASSLEGRVSGYTF. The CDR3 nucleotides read TGTGCCAGCAGCTTAGAGGGAAGGGTGAGTGGCTACACCTTC.

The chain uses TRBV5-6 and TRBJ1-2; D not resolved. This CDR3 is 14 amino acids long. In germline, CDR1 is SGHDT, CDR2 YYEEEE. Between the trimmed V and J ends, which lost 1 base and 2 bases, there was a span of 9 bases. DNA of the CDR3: TGTGCCAGCAGCTTGTTAACCGGCAACTATGGCTACACCTTC. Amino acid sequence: CASSLLTGNYGYTF.

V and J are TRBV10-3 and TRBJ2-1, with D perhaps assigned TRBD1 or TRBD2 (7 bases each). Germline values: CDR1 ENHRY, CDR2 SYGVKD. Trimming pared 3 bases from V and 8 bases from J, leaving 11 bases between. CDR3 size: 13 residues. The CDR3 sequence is CAISDSGGDEQFF. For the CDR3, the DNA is TGTGCCATCAGTGATTCAGGGGGGGATGAGCAGTTCTTC.

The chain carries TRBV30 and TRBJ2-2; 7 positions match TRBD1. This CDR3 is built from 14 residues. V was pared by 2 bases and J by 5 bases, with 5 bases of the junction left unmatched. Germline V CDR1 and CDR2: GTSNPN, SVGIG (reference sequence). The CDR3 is CAWSSTGATGELFF. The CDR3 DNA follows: TGTGCCTGGAGTTCTACAGGGGCAACCGGGGAGCTGTTTTTT.

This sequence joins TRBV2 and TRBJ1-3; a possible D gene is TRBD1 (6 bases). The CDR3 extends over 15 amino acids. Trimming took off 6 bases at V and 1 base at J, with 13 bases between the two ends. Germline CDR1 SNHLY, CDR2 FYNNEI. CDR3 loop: CASSRRTVSGNTIYF. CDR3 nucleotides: TGTGCCAGCAGCCGAAGGACAGTTTCTGGAAACACCATATATTTT.